These 32 T cell receptor beta chains originate from one sample sequenced in a study of cytomegalovirus exposure and HLA in healthy donors. The repertoire was sequenced with immunoSEQ multiplex PCR; TCRdb's copy has only in-frame clones and lacks some. The sample has 65,000 to 95,000 clones, about 95% seen once. Specimen: PBMCs. The source of these receptors is a man between 18 and 35 years old in good health and CMV-seronegative.

This chain links TRBV27 with TRBJ1-5, with D possibly being TRBD1 (6 bases). Germline-derived CDR1 and CDR2 are MNHEY and SMNVEV (reference sequence). V lost 3 bases and J lost 9, with 15 bases in between. This CDR3 contains 14 residues. CDR3: CASSLVPRGRPQHF. CDR3 coding DNA: TGTGCCAGCAGTTTGGTACCGAGGGGGAGGCCCCAGCATTTT.

The chain recombines TRBV6-1 with TRBJ1-6; D possibly corresponds to TRBD1 (6 bases). Germline values: CDR1 MNHNS, CDR2 SASEGT. This CDR3 is built from 16 residues. V was pared by 1 base and J by 6 bases, with 13 bases between. The CDR3 bases are TGTGCCAGCAGTGAAGGGGGCAGGGGAAGTAATTCACCCCTCCACTTT. Protein sequence: CASSEGGRGSNSPLHF.

The V gene is TRBV19, the J gene TRBJ2-3; 12 bases align to TRBD1. J lost 6 bases, V lost 9 bases, and 13 bases had no gene match. The CDR3 is 16 amino acids. Per germline, CDR1 LNHDA and CDR2 SQIVND (reference sequence). CDR3 in DNA: TGTGCCAGCCTGGACGCCGGGACAGGGGGCGCGGATACGCAGTATTTT. Translated, it gives CASLDAGTGGADTQYF.

This rearrangement joins TRBV7-2 to TRBJ1-4, with 8 bases aligning to TRBD1. The length of the CDR3 is 14 residues. The germline V gene encodes CDR1 SGHTA and CDR2 FQGNSA. The trim removed 6 bases at V and 5 bases at J, leaving 5 bases unmatched. The CDR3 DNA reads TGTGCCAGCAGGGTCCAGGGGGCGAATGAAAAACTGTTTTTT. Its translation: CASRVQGANEKLFF. The full variable domain, its missing parts supplied by reference TRBV7-2 and TRBJ1-4, is GAGVSQSPSNKVTEKGKDVELRCDPISGHTALYWYRQSLGQGLEFLIYFQGNSAPDKSGLPSDRFSAERTGGSVSTLTIQRTQQEDSAVYLCASRVQGANEKLFFGSGTQLSVL.

This clone has only a few counts. The chain couples TRBV4-3 to TRBJ1-2; D gene ambiguous. The germline V gene encodes CDR1 LGHNA and CDR2 YSLEER. Trimming cost V 3 bases and J 5 bases, with 16 bases left between them. This CDR3 is 15 amino acids long. CDR3 amino acids: CASSHRSQPWYGYTF. In nucleotides, the CDR3 is TGCGCCAGCAGCCACCGGTCACAGCCATGGTATGGCTACACCTTC.

The V and J genes are TRBV11-2 and TRBJ2-1; 11 bases are shared with TRBD2. The CDR3 sequence is 15 residues long. The ends lost 4 bases at V and 3 bases at J; junction bases unmatched: 2. Germline CDR1 SGHAT, CDR2 FQNNGV. The CDR3 is CASSSTSGGYNEQFF. CDR3 sequence (DNA): TGTGCCAGCAGCTCAACTAGCGGGGGCTACAATGAGCAGTTCTTC.

This chain links TRBV4-2 with TRBJ1-4, with D unresolved. Germline CDR1 and CDR2: LGHNA and YNFKEQ. Trimming removed 8 bases at V and 2 bases at J, with 24 bases between. The CDR3 has 18 residues. The CDR3 region has the DNA TGTGCCAGCCGCACCCGGGTGGCCCCCGAGGCGACTAATGAAAAACTGTTTTTT. Encoded protein: CASRTRVAPEATNEKLFF.

The chain has TRBV9 and TRBJ1-1, with 7 bases fitting TRBD1. The CDR3 covers 17 residues. CDR1 and CDR2 from the germline V gene are SGDLS and YYNGEE. V was clipped by 4 bases and J by 2 bases; unmatched bases: 14. The CDR3 DNA reads as TGTGCCAGCAGCTACCGGGGACAGCTAACCCCCAACACTGAAGCTTTCTTT. It encodes CASSYRGQLTPNTEAFF. The full variable domain, in which reference TRBV9 and TRBJ1-1 provide the parts outside the CDR3, is DSGVTQTPKHLITATGQRVTLRCSPRSGDLSVYWYQQSLDQGLQFLIQYYNGEERAKGNILERFSAQQFPDLHSELNLSSLELGDSALYFCASSYRGQLTPNTEAFFGQGTRLTVV.

V is TRBV4-1 and J is TRBJ2-5, with D perhaps matching TRBD2 (6 bases). The germline V gene has CDR1 MGHRA and CDR2 YSYEKL. V lost 3 bases, J lost 5 bases, and 19 bases lay in between. This CDR3 comprises 16 residues. The CDR3 here is CASSHPLIRGWETQYF. Written as DNA, the CDR3 is TGCGCCAGCAGCCATCCACTGATACGGGGGTGGGAGACCCAGTACTTC.

CDR3: CATLGQGRDTQYF. CDR3 nucleotides: TGTGCCACCCTGGGGCAGGGGCGAGATACGCAGTATTTT. This chain joins TRBV28 and TRBJ2-3; D is possibly TRBD1 (6 bases). Trimming took off 10 bases at V and 5 bases at J, with 16 bases between the two ends. The length of the CDR3 is 13 residues. Looked up from germline, CDR1 is MDHEN and CDR2 is SYDVKM.

The rearrangement links TRBV5-5 to TRBJ2-1; TRBD1 matches 9 bases. Trimming took 4 bases from V and 4 from J; bases not matched to a gene: 6. The CDR3 is made up of 15 amino acids. Germline CDR1 reads SGHKS; CDR2 reads YYEKEE (reference sequence). The DNA for the CDR3 is TGTGCCAGCAGCCCCCGGGACAGGGTGTACAATGAGCAGTTCTTC. Protein: CASSPRDRVYNEQFF. Full variable domain (remainder filled in from reference TRBV5-5 and TRBJ2-1): DAGVTQSPTHLIKTRGQQVTLRCSPISGHKSVSWYQQVLGQGPQFIFQYYEKEERGRGNFPDRFSARQFPNYSSELNVNALLLGDSALYLCASSPRDRVYNEQFFGPGTRLTVL.

This chain joins TRBV5-1 and TRBJ2-7, with a tentative D call TRBD2 (6 bases). The CDR3 is 13 residues long. The V gene lost 2 bases and the J gene lost 4 bases, with 10 bases spanning the gap. Germline CDR1 SGHRS, CDR2 YFSETQ. In DNA, the CDR3 is TGCGCCAGCAGCTTAGTTAGCGGATACGAGCAGTACTTC. Protein: CASSLVSGYEQYF.

The genes are TRBV7-6 and TRBJ2-3, with TRBD2 as a possible D gene (5 bases). Germline CDR1 and CDR2: SGHVS and FNYEAQ. The CDR3 has 15 residues. The V end was cut by 0 bases, the J end by 3 bases, with 10 bases between. The CDR3, as DNA: TGTGCCAGCAGCTTAGCGTGGGGAGCAACAGATACGCAGTATTTT. Amino acids: CASSLAWGATDTQYF.

This chain links TRBV9 with TRBJ1-1, with 7 nucleotides matching TRBD1. CDR1 and CDR2 (germline): SGDLS, YYNGEE. Trimming cost V 4 bases and J 11 bases; bases outside gene matches: 14. The CDR3 has 14 residues. CDR3 DNA sequence: TGTGCCAGCAGCCCTCAGGGGGTGGGAGCCACGGCTTTCTTT. It encodes CASSPQGVGATAFF.

The chain employs TRBV19 and TRBJ1-4; 11 bases match TRBD1. This CDR3 has 14 amino acids. V lost 6 bases, J lost 7 bases, and 4 bases stayed unmatched. The germline V gene has CDR1 LNHDA and CDR2 SQIVND (reference sequence). Written as DNA, the CDR3 is TGTGCCAGTAGGAAGGACAGGGGGCGTGAAAAACTGTTTTTT. Protein: CASRKDRGREKLFF.

The rearrangement links TRBV5-4 to TRBJ1-1; D not certain. Trimming removed 0 bases at V and 1 base at J, with 16 bases between. The CDR3 spans 17 residues. Germline V gene sequence: CDR1 SGHNT, CDR2 YYREEE (reference sequence). CDR3 in amino acids: CASSLGRAAGKNTEAFF. CDR3 coding DNA: TGTGCCAGCAGCTTGGGGCGGGCAGCTGGAAAGAACACTGAAGCTTTCTTT.

There are many counts of this clone. The chain has TRBV6-5 and TRBJ1-5, with TRBD1 identical over 8 bases. V lost 5 bases to trimming and J lost 5 bases; unmatched junction nucleotides: 5. The CDR3 is 14 amino acids. Germline CDR1 reads MNHEY; CDR2 reads SVGAGI. The CDR3 nucleotides are TGTGCCAGCAGTCCTGGACAGGGCCATCAGCCCCAGCATTTT. This translates into CASSPGQGHQPQHF.

The rearrangement uses TRBV29-1 and TRBJ1-2, with TRBD1 as a possible D gene (5 bases). This CDR3 contains 13 residues. V lost 6 bases to trimming and J lost 4 bases, with 15 bases between them. Germline CDR1 reads SQVTM; CDR2 reads ANQGSEA. This CDR3 is CSVSRRGGYGYTF. CDR3 coding DNA: TGCAGCGTAAGCAGGAGGGGCGGCTATGGCTACACCTTC.

The V call is TRBV27, the J call TRBJ1-2, with TRBD1 matching over 7 bases. The ends lost 1 base at V and 4 bases at J; junction bases unmatched: 3. Germline V gene sequence: CDR1 MNHEY, CDR2 SMNVEV (reference sequence). The CDR3 has 14 amino acids. This chain's CDR3 is CASSLFAGGYGYTF. In nucleotides, the CDR3 is TGTGCCAGCAGTTTATTCGCAGGGGGCTATGGCTACACCTTC.

The rearrangement uses TRBV15 and TRBJ1-1, with D possibly TRBD1 on 6 matching bases. V lost 3 bases and J lost 0, with 8 bases in between. From germline, CDR1 is LNHNV and CDR2 YYDKDF (reference sequence). This CDR3 contains 14 residues. The CDR3 coding sequence is TGTGCCACCAGCAGCAGGGGATTGAACACTGAAGCTTTCTTT. Translated, it gives CATSSRGLNTEAFF.

In its sample, this clone was seen a few times. Here the CDR3 reads CASNYGLAGGTHQETQYF. CDR3 coding DNA: TGTGCCAGCAACTACGGACTAGCGGGGGGGACCCATCAAGAGACCCAGTACTTC. The chain couples TRBV2 to TRBJ2-5; 15 nucleotides match TRBD2. V lost 7 bases to trimming and J lost 2 bases; unmatched junction nucleotides: 11. This CDR3 has 18 residues. CDR1 is SNHLY, CDR2 FYNNEI, per germline.

The chain combines TRBV7-9 with TRBJ2-7, with D unresolved. Germline lookup yields CDR1 SEHNR and CDR2 FQNEAQ (reference sequence). The V end was cut by 0 bases, the J end by 3 bases, with 3 bases between. The CDR3 is 12 residues long. CDR3 DNA: TGTGCCAGCAGCTTAGCCTTCTACGAGCAGTACTTC. Translation gives CASSLAFYEQYF. Full variable domain (outside the CDR3, taken from reference TRBV7-9 and TRBJ2-7): DTGVSQNPRHKITKRGQNVTFRCDPISEHNRLYWYRQTLGQGPEFLTYFQNEAQLEKSRLLSDRFSAERPKGSFSTLEIQRTEQGDSAMYLCASSLAFYEQYFGPGTRLTVT.

The rearrangement links TRBV30 to TRBJ2-7; TRBD2 is a possible D gene (6 bases). The V gene lost 4 bases and the J gene lost 5 bases, with 15 bases spanning the gap. The CDR3 is 13 amino acids. Per the germline V gene, CDR1 is GTSNPN and CDR2 is SVGIG (reference sequence). The DNA for the CDR3 is TGTGCCTGGAACCGACTAGTGTTCCACGAGCAGTACTTC. Translated, it gives CAWNRLVFHEQYF. Supplemented by reference TRBV30 and TRBJ2-7, the full variable domain reads SQTIHQWPATLVQPVGSPLSLECTVEGTSNPNLYWYRQAAGRGLQLLFYSVGIGQISSEVPQNLSASRPQDRQFILSSKKLLLSDSGFYLCAWNRLVFHEQYFGPGTRLTVT.

The CDR3 sequence is CASSAGTGGDTQYF. The CDR3 nucleotides are TGTGCCAGCAGTGCCGGGACAGGGGGAGATACGCAGTATTTT. The chain joins TRBV6-4 to TRBJ2-3, with 11 bases identical to TRBD1. With 4 bases clipped from V and 5 bases from J, the junction kept 2 bases outside the gene matches. The V gene's germline CDR1 is MRHNA and CDR2 SNTAGT. This CDR3 is 14 amino acids long.

The chain employs TRBV2 and TRBJ2-1; D is possibly TRBD2 (6 bases). Trimming left V 8 bases short and J 6 bases short, with 17 bases between. From germline, CDR1 is SNHLY and CDR2 FYNNEI. CDR3 length: 14 residues. CDR3 DNA: TGTGCCAGCGAAAGAACGGGGGTGGTCAATGAGCAGTTCTTC. Its translation: CASERTGVVNEQFF.

The V gene is TRBV27, the J gene TRBJ1-2; perhaps TRBD1 as D (6 bases). The CDR3 spans 14 residues. Germline loops: CDR1 MNHEY, CDR2 SMNVEV (reference sequence). V lost 4 bases to trimming and J lost 4 bases, with 13 bases between them. The CDR3 is CASSYQGQGYGYTF. Written as DNA, the CDR3 is TGTGCCAGCAGTTACCAGGGGCAGGGCTATGGCTACACCTTC.

Only one count was recorded for this clone. This chain connects TRBV9 to TRBJ1-1; D is undetermined. The V end was cut by 5 bases, the J end by 1 base, with 12 bases between. The CDR3 extends over 14 amino acids. Germline assignment: CDR1 SGDLS and CDR2 YYNGEE. CDR3 protein: CASRDLRENTEAFF. In nucleotides, the CDR3 is TGTGCCAGCAGGGACTTGCGGGAGAACACTGAAGCTTTCTTT.

V is TRBV18 and J is TRBJ1-2; TRBD1 matches 8 bases. This CDR3 comprises 15 residues. After removal of 7 bases from V and 8 bases from J, the junction contained 15 bases not matched to a gene. The V gene's germline CDR1 is KGHSH and CDR2 LQKENI. The CDR3 protein is CASFSASPGQGGYTF. In DNA, the CDR3 is TGTGCCAGCTTTTCCGCTAGTCCAGGACAGGGAGGCTACACCTTC.

This sequence joins TRBV2 and TRBJ2-1; D is uncertain. The V end lost 8 bases, the J end lost 10 bases, and 12 bases lay between the germline ends. This CDR3 comprises 11 residues. Germline CDR1 and CDR2: SNHLY and FYNNEI. CDR3 amino acids: CASFIPTEQFF. The CDR3 nucleotides read TGTGCCAGCTTTATCCCGACAGAGCAGTTCTTC.

The count of this clone is one. The chain uses TRBV2 and TRBJ2-7; D gene ambiguous. The CDR3 length is 11 residues. Trimming took 6 bases from V and 4 from J, leaving 7 bases between them. Germline CDR1 and CDR2: SNHLY and FYNNEI. The CDR3: CASSAIYEQYF. DNA of the CDR3: TGTGCCAGCAGCGCGATTTACGAGCAGTACTTC.

This clone was picked up a small number of times. The V gene is TRBV30, the J gene TRBJ2-7; D remains ambiguous. Per the germline V gene, CDR1 is GTSNPN and CDR2 is SVGIG (reference sequence). CDR3 size: 11 residues. V shed 3 bases and J shed 3 bases, with 6 bases lying between them. CDR3 protein: CAWSQRYEQYF. The CDR3 DNA sequence: TGTGCCTGGAGCCAGCGCTACGAGCAGTACTTC. The full variable domain, with the rest looked up from reference TRBV30 and TRBJ2-7, is SQTIHQWPATLVQPVGSPLSLECTVEGTSNPNLYWYRQAAGRGLQLLFYSVGIGQISSEVPQNLSASRPQDRQFILSSKKLLLSDSGFYLCAWSQRYEQYFGPGTRLTVT.

This chain uses TRBV30 with TRBJ2-7; 7 nucleotides agree with TRBD1. Germline V gives CDR1 GTSNPN, CDR2 SVGIG (reference sequence). The J segment lost 4 bases and the V segment lost 4 bases, leaving 1 base of the junction unmatched. This CDR3 is built from 11 residues. CDR3 sequence: CAWTTGYEQYF. CDR3 DNA: TGTGCCTGGACGACAGGGTACGAGCAGTACTTC.